This is a list of T cell receptor beta chains from one sample in a study of shared clonotypes between healthy human individuals. The method was immunoSEQ multiplex PCR; TCRdb's version includes in-frame clones alone and lacks a portion of them. Here the sample spans some 2,000,000 clones, less than 95% being singletons. Sequencing was performed on naive CD8+ T cells sorted from blood. The receptors shown here come from a man aged 18-30 years in good health. Each CDR3 is given with its conserved first and last residue. D genes are given only for firm matches. Size values are once, few and many counts, or a class for expanded clones, and some rows have none.

clone_size	j_call	v_call	d_call	cdr3_nt	cdr3_aa
NA	TRBJ2-7	TRBV5-1	TRBD2	TGCGCCAGCAGCTGGGGGACTAGCTTCGACTACGAGCAGTACTTC	CASSWGTSFDYEQYF
once	TRBJ2-7	TRBV7-6	NA	TGTGCCAGCAGCTTAGTCCAGGGTCGGACCTACGAGCAGTACTTC	CASSLVQGRTYEQYF
NA	TRBJ1-5	TRBV19	NA	TGTGCCAGTAGTATAGATGGGTATAGCAATCAGCCCCAGCATTTT	CASSIDGYSNQPQHF
NA	TRBJ2-1	TRBV5-4	NA	TGTGCCAGCAGCGCGTCGGGAGTTCCGGACAATGAGCAGTTCTTC	CASSASGVPDNEQFF
NA	TRBJ2-3	TRBV7-2	NA	TGTGCCAGCAGCTTAGGGATTTGGAGCACAGATACGCAGTATTTT	CASSLGIWSTDTQYF
NA	TRBJ1-2	TRBV2	NA	TGTGCCAGCAGTGATGACAGGAGACTGGGTCATACTGTCTATGGCTACACCTTC	CASSDDRRLGHTVYGYTF
NA	TRBJ1-5	TRBV6-1	NA	TGTGCCAGCGGGATCGGGAAACCTTATCAGCCCCAGCATTTT	CASGIGKPYQPQHF
NA	TRBJ2-7	TRBV5-6	TRBD2	TGTGCCAGCAGCTCGGACCCGGGAGGTTACGAGCAGTACTTC	CASSSDPGGYEQYF
NA	TRBJ2-5	TRBV10-3	NA	TGTGCCATCAGTCCATCGTGGAGCCAAGAGACCCAGTACTTC	CAISPSWSQETQYF
once	TRBJ2-1	TRBV4-1	TRBD2	TGCGCCAGCAGGCCTGTGGGACTAGCGGGGGGAAATGAGCAGTTCTTC	CASRPVGLAGGNEQFF
NA	TRBJ2-1	TRBV5-1	NA	TGCGCCAGCAGCTTGGCCCTGACAGGAGTCCTCAATGAGCAGTTCTTC	CASSLALTGVLNEQFF
NA	TRBJ2-4	TRBV27	NA	TGTGCCAGCAGTATAGTAGCGGCTCTAGCCAAAAACATTCAGTACTTC	CASSIVAALAKNIQYF
NA	TRBJ2-3	TRBV28	TRBD2	TGTGCCAGCAGTTTAACGCGGGAGGGCATATCAGATACGCAGTATTTT	CASSLTREGISDTQYF
once	TRBJ1-5	TRBV30	TRBD1	TGTGCCTGGCAGGGGGCTCGGGGGCAGCCCCAGCATTTT	CAWQGARGQPQHF
NA	TRBJ2-1	TRBV19	TRBD2	TGTGCCAGTAGTATCCCGCTAGCGGGGGAGTACAATGAGCAGTTCTTC	CASSIPLAGEYNEQFF
NA	TRBJ2-5	TRBV13	NA	TGTGCCAGCAGCCGATTTCCCCCCGGTGCAGGGCAAGAGACCCAGTACTTC	CASSRFPPGAGQETQYF
NA	TRBJ1-4	TRBV7-9	NA	TGTGCCAGCAGCTTAGACAGCCCCACGGGTGAAAAACTGTTTTTT	CASSLDSPTGEKLFF
NA	TRBJ2-3	TRBV5-4	TRBD1	TGTGCCAGCAGCTTTGGGGGACAGCTCACAGATACGCAGTATTTT	CASSFGGQLTDTQYF
NA	TRBJ2-7	TRBV5-1	NA	TGCGCCAGCAGCATGGACCCGACCTACGAGCAGTACTTC	CASSMDPTYEQYF
once	TRBJ2-7	TRBV27	NA	TGTGCCAGCAGTTTATCTGGGGGAGACCGCTCCTACGAGCAGTACTTC	CASSLSGGDRSYEQYF
few	TRBJ2-7	TRBV5-1	TRBD2	TGCGCCAGCAGCTTGGGGACTAGCGGTTACGAGCAGTACTTC	CASSLGTSGYEQYF
few	TRBJ1-5	TRBV7-8	NA	TGTGCCAGCAGCTTTGCGGCAGGGAATCGTCAGCCCCAGCATTTT	CASSFAAGNRQPQHF